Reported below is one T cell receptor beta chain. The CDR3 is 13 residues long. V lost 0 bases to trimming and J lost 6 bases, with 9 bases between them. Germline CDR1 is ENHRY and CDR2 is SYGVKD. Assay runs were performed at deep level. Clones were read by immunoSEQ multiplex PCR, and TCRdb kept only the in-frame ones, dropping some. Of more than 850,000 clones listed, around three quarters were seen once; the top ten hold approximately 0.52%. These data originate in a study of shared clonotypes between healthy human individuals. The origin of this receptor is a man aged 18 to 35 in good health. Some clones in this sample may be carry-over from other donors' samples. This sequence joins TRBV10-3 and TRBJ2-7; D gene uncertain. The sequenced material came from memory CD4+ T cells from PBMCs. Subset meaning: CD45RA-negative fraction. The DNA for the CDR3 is TGTGCCATCAGTGAGTCTAGAAGAGGCGAGCAGTACTTC. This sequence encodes CAISESRRGEQYF.